The 2 T cell receptor beta chains below come from one sample, sequenced in a study of OX40 agonist ivuxolimab in advanced cancers. Receptors were amplified or captured by the immunoSEQ multiplex PCR assay. TCRdb carries this immuneACCESS record with in-frame sequences only. Its versions omit some clonotypes, under half of them owing to an unresolved V gene in the studies checked, with the rest unexplained. For this sample the table gives some 74,000 clones, of which 70% to 85% were detected only once. Of the sample, 3% to 4.5% is held by the ten largest clones. The sample here was CD4+ or CD8+ T cells sorted from blood, taken in a trial of the OX40 agonist ivuxolimab. The receptor set was obtained from an adult with an advanced solid tumor such as melanoma, head and neck, liver or kidney cancer.

The J gene is TRBJ1-6, the V gene TRBV20-1, with 8 bases fitting TRBD1. The germline CDR1 and CDR2 sequences are DFQATT and SNEGSKA (reference sequence). The CDR3 extends over 11 amino acids. Trimming at V came to 5 bases and at J to 12 bases, leaving 3 bases not matched to a gene. The chain's CDR3 is CSARQGRPLHF. Here the CDR3 DNA reads TGCAGTGCTCGACAGGGGAGACCCCTCCACTTT.

The CDR3, as DNA: TGTGCCAGCAGTCTCTATTCACAGGGGGCAGGGGCCTACGAGCAGTACTTC. The encoded protein is CASSLYSQGAGAYEQYF. The chain has TRBV28 and TRBJ2-7; 9 bases match TRBD1. J gave up 2 bases and V 5 bases, and 13 bases lay outside the gene matches. This CDR3 region has 17 residues. CDR1 MDHEN and CDR2 SYDVKM come from the germline V gene.